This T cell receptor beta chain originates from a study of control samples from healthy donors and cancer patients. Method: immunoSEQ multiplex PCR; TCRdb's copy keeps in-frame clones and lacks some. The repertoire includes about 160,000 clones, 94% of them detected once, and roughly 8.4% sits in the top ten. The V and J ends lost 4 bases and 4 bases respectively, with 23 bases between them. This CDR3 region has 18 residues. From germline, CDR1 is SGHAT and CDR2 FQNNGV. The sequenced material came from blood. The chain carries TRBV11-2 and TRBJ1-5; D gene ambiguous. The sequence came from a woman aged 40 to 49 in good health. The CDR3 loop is CASSSPNRVSNLNQPQHF. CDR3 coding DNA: TGTGCCAGCAGCTCCCCAAATCGGGTCTCCAACCTAAATCAGCCCCAGCATTTT.